This T cell receptor (beta chain) was profiled in a study of T cells in Graves' hyperthyroidism and ophthalmopathy. The sample holds many counts of this clonotype. The antigen is unknown. Study-level points and caveats: Ophthalmopathy got predicted by the model a median roughly six months before its onset.

Amplification of TCR beta CDR3 regions used RNA as the template. HTBI primers were used for first-round RT-PCR of the TCR CDR3. A single record per CDR3 protein comes from TCRdb applying MiXCR to the multiplex PCR reads. The table records about 360,000 distinct CDR3 sequences, over 10% of them present only once. V was shortened by 0 bases and J by 4 bases, with 12 bases between the two germline ends. Germline V lookup: CDR1 DFQATT, CDR2 SNEGSKA (reference sequence). This CDR3 has 14 amino acids. Over 18 months, lack of ophthalmopathy progression marked Graves' hyperthyroidism as stable. Isolation of PBMCs was performed on 8.5 to 10 ml fresh peripheral blood.

The TCR was taken from a woman under 30 with Graves' hyperthyroidism. The chain uses TRBV20-1 and TRBJ1-1; maybe TRBD1 (6 bases). Sequenced sample: blood. CDR3 loop: CSARDAQGGTEAFF. CDR3 bases: TGCAGTGCTAGAGATGCACAGGGTGGCACTGAAGCTTTCTTT.